This T cell receptor (beta chain) was obtained from a study of metastatic and nonmetastatic thyroid tumors. TCRdb re-called the PCR reads through MiXCR. The repertoire holds about 40,000 clones, with about 17% as singletons. Until they underwent thyroid surgery, no patient had received any treatment. This clone was seen a handful of times. The sequenced sample consisted of blood. This TCR was sampled from a female donor with papillary thyroid cancer or a benign thyroid nodule (not recorded which). Some clones in this sample may be carry-over from other donors' samples.

The chain's CDR3 is CASSSGQLAPGEQYF. CDR3 in DNA: TGTGCCAGCAGTTCTGGACAGTTAGCCCCGGGCGAGCAGTACTTC. V gene TRBV2 combines with J gene TRBJ2-7; weak D call: TRBD1 (6 bases). This CDR3 region has 15 residues. Germline CDR1 is SNHLY and CDR2 is FYNNEI. The V end was cut by 5 bases, the J end by 6 bases, with 20 bases between.